These T cell receptor beta chains were read from a single sample in a study of cytomegalovirus exposure and HLA in healthy donors. TCRdb's table, derived via immunoSEQ multiplex PCR, lists solely in-frame clones and lacks some. The sample lists fewer than 200,000 clones, approximately 80% occurring once. Specimen: PBMCs. These receptors were taken from a woman aged 45-60 years in good health and CMV-seropositive. Each CDR3 is given with its conserved first and last residue. The D gene is left open where the match is weak. The size field is filled for only some rows; it gives once, few, many or a size class.

size: few; D: TRBD1; J: TRBJ1-1; V: TRBV28; DNA: TGTGCCAGCAGTGGATTGGACAGGGAAATCACTGAAGCTTTCTTT; CDR3: CASSGLDREITEAFF
size: NA; D: TRBD2; J: TRBJ2-5; V: TRBV11-2; DNA: TGTGCCAGCAGCTTAGGTCGTAGCGGGAGTTCACAAGAGACCCAGTACTTC; CDR3: CASSLGRSGSSQETQYF
size: NA; D: NA; J: TRBJ1-5; V: TRBV5-1; DNA: TGCGCCAGCAGCCCGGACAGCCTACATCAGACAAGAAGACCCTACAATCAGCCCCAGCATTTT; CDR3: CASSPDSLHQTRRPYNQPQHF
size: NA; D: NA; J: TRBJ1-1; V: TRBV4-3; DNA: TGCGCCAGCGGGAGGGAGGGAGGCACTGAAGCTTTCTTT; CDR3: CASGREGGTEAFF
size: NA; D: TRBD1; J: TRBJ2-7; V: TRBV6-5; DNA: TGTGCCAGCAGTTACGCCACCGGGACAGTCTACGAGCAGTACTTC; CDR3: CASSYATGTVYEQYF
size: NA; D: NA; J: TRBJ2-1; V: TRBV11-3; DNA: TGTGCCAGCAGCTCAACGAACCCTAGACTGTCACTCTACAATGAGCAGTTCTTC; CDR3: CASSSTNPRLSLYNEQFF
size: few; D: NA; J: TRBJ2-1; V: TRBV4-2; DNA: TGTGCCAGCAGCCAGGGTTTACCCGCTGGCGGTGAGCAGTTCTTC; CDR3: CASSQGLPAGGEQFF
size: NA; D: TRBD2; J: TRBJ2-3; V: TRBV7-2; DNA: TGTGCCAGCAGCTTTCTCGCGGGGGGAATTACAGATACGCAGTATTTT; CDR3: CASSFLAGGITDTQYF
size: NA; D: NA; J: TRBJ1-2; V: TRBV2; DNA: TGTGCCAGCGTCGGTCTCTATGGCTACACCTTC; CDR3: CASVGLYGYTF
size: NA; D: TRBD2; J: TRBJ2-1; V: TRBV5-4; DNA: TGTGCCAGCGGCCCGGGGGGAAGCTCCTACAATGAGCAGTTCTTC; CDR3: CASGPGGSSYNEQFF
size: NA; D: TRBD1; J: TRBJ1-5; V: TRBV4-2; DNA: TGTGCCAGCAGCCAGGGCGACAGGGGCGCCAATCAGCCCCAGCATTTT; CDR3: CASSQGDRGANQPQHF
size: NA; D: TRBD2; J: TRBJ2-7; V: TRBV15; DNA: TGTGCCACCAGCAGTGCCCTAGCGGCGCCCTCCTACGAGCAGTACTTC; CDR3: CATSSALAAPSYEQYF
size: NA; D: NA; J: TRBJ2-3; V: TRBV2; DNA: TGTGCCAGCAGTGGAGAGGATACGCAGTATTTT; CDR3: CASSGEDTQYF
size: NA; D: TRBD2; J: TRBJ2-1; V: TRBV7-9; DNA: TGTGCCAGCAGCTTAGACCTAGCGGGGCTTAGCTCCTACAATGAGCAGTTCTTC; CDR3: CASSLDLAGLSSYNEQFF
size: once; D: TRBD1; J: TRBJ1-1; V: TRBV29-1; DNA: TGCAGCGTTGACAGGGGGCGCGGCACTGAAGCTTTCTTT; CDR3: CSVDRGRGTEAFF
size: NA; D: TRBD2; J: TRBJ2-3; V: TRBV9; DNA: TGTGCCAGCGGGCTAGCGGAGCTCACAGATACGCAGTATTTT; CDR3: CASGLAELTDTQYF
size: NA; D: NA; J: TRBJ2-5; V: TRBV11-3; DNA: TGTGCCAGCAGCTTAGGTGGGCTCCAAGAGACCCAGTACTTC; CDR3: CASSLGGLQETQYF
size: NA; D: TRBD2; J: TRBJ2-1; V: TRBV2; DNA: TGTGCCAGCCGACTAGCGGGGGATAGGCAGTTCTTC; CDR3: CASRLAGDRQFF
size: NA; D: TRBD1; J: TRBJ2-2; V: TRBV6-1; DNA: TGTGCCAGCAGTGGACAGGGGGGGAACACCGGGGAGCTGTTTTTT; CDR3: CASSGQGGNTGELFF
size: NA; D: TRBD2; J: TRBJ2-3; V: TRBV5-4; DNA: TGTGCCAGCAGCTTGGCGACTAGCGGGGACCTGGGCACAGATACGCAGTATTTT; CDR3: CASSLATSGDLGTDTQYF
size: NA; D: TRBD1; J: TRBJ2-7; V: TRBV9; DNA: TGTGCCAGCAGCCCAACCCCAGGACAGGGCTACGAGCAGTACTTC; CDR3: CASSPTPGQGYEQYF